This T cell receptor (beta chain) originates from a study of T-cell memory formation after mild COVID-19. TCRdb re-called the 5' RACE reads with MiXCR, one entry per CDR3 protein. The sample has 450,000 to 700,000 distinct CDR3 sequences, more than 15% seen once. Trimming stripped 1 base from V and 3 bases from J, with 12 bases between. This CDR3 spans 15 amino acids. Looked up from germline, CDR1 is SGHVS and CDR2 is FNYEAQ. Sequenced sample: PBMCs or a T cell subset sorted from them (not recorded which). The clonotype comes from an adult woman who had mild COVID-19 (a few samples of this study predate the infection). Cell type and time point are not known. V and J are TRBV7-6 and TRBJ1-1; no firm D call. This chain's CDR3 is CASSLGWQEDTEAFF. For the CDR3, the DNA is TGTGCCAGCAGCTTAGGTTGGCAGGAGGACACTGAAGCTTTCTTT.